This entry describes one T cell receptor beta chain. What it binds is not known. These data are taken from a study of T cell responses to AZD1222 COVID-19 vaccine. The table came from immunoSEQ multiplex PCR; TCRdb's copy has only in-frame clones and leaves some out. Among under 170,000 clones, around 90% were seen once, and the ten largest hold approximately 3.6%. The CDR3 is made up of 16 amino acids. Germline V gene data show CDR1 as SGHRS and CDR2 as YFSETQ. V lost 4 bases to trimming and J lost 6 bases, with 17 bases between them. Pooling was applied to second doses at about 4 or about 12 weeks. Notes on the study in general: Vaccine-associated CD4 TCRs spanned spike, dominant at 160-218 and 743-854. Only five to seven individuals given AZD1222 were seropositive at baseline.

This rearrangement joins TRBV5-1 to TRBJ1-6; D gene uncertain. The origin of this receptor is an adult who received the AZD1222 COVID-19 vaccine. Sequencing was performed on peripheral blood, taken 28 days after the second AZD1222 dose. In DNA form, the CDR3 reads TGCGCCAGCAGCGTAAATGCAGGCAATTCTAATTCACCCCTCCACTTT. It specifies CASSVNAGNSNSPLHF. Drawing the rest from reference TRBV5-1 and TRBJ1-6, the complete variable domain is KAGVTQTPRYLIKTRGQQVTLSCSPISGHRSVSWYQQTPGQGLQFLFEYFSETQRNKGNFPGRFSGRQFSNSRSEMNVSTLELGDSALYLCASSVNAGNSNSPLHFGNGTRLTVT.